Below, one T cell receptor beta chain is given with its context. The sample belongs to a study of blood T cell repertoires in COVID-19. This table comes from immunoSEQ multiplex PCR, and its TCRdb copy is limited to in-frame clones, with some not included. Seen here are nearly 100,000 clones, approximately 84% observed once, and the top ten hold around 9.3%. The TCR sequence derives from an older man with acute or convalescent COVID-19. Sequencing used peripheral blood.

The CDR3 nucleotides read TGTGCCAGCGCGGGAGGGCGGAGGACTGAAGCTTTCTTT. It encodes CASAGGRRTEAFF. The chain has TRBV7-9 and TRBJ1-1; D not resolved. The V end was cut by 8 bases, the J end by 5 bases, with 15 bases between. The CDR3 runs to 13 residues. Per the germline V gene, CDR1 is SEHNR and CDR2 is FQNEAQ (reference sequence). Full variable domain (missing parts from reference TRBV7-9 and TRBJ1-1): DTGVSQNPRHKITKRGQNVTFRCDPISEHNRLYWYRQTLGQGPEFLTYFQNEAQLEKSRLLSDRFSAERPKGSFSTLEIQRTEQGDSAMYLCASAGGRRTEAFFGQGTRLTVV.